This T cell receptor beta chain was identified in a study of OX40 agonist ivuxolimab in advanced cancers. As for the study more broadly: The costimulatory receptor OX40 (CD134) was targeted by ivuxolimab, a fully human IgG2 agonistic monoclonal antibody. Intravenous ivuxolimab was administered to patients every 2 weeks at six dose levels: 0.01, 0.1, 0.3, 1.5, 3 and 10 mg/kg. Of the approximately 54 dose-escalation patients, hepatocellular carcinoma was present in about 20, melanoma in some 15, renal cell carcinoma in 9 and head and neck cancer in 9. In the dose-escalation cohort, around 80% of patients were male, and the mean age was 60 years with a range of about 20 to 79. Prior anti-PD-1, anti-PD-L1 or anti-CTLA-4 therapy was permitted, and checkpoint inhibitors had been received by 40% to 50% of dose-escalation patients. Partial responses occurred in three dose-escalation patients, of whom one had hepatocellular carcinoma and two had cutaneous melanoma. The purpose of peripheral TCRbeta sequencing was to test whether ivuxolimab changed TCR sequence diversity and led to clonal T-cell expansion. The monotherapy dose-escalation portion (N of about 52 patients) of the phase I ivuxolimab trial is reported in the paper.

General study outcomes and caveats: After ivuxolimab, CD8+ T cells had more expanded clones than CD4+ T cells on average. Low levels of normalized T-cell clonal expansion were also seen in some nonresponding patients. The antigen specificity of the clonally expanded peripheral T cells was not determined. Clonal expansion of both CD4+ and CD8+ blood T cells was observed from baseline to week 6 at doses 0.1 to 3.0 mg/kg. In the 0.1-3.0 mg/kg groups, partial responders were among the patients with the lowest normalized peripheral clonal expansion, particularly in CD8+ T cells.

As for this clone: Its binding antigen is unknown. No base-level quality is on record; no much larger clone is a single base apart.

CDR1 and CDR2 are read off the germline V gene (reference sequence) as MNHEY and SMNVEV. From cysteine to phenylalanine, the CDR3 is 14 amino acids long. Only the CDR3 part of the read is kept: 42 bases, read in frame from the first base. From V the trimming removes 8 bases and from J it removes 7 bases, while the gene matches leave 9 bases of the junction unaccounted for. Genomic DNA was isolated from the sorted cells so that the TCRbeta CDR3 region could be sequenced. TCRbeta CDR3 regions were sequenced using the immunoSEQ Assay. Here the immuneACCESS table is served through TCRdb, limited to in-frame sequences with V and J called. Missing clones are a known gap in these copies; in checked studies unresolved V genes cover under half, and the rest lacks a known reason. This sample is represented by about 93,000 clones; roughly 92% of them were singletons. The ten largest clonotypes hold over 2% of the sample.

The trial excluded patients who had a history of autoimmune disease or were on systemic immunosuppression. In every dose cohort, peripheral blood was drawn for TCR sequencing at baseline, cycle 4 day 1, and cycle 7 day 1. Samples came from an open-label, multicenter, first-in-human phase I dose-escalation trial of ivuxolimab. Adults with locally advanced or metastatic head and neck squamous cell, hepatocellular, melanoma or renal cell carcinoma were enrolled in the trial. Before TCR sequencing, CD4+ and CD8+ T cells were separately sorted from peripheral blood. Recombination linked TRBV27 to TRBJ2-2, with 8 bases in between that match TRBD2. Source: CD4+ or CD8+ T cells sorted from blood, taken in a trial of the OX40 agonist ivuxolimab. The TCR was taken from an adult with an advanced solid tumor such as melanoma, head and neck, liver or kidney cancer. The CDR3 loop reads CASGFGGAGGELFF. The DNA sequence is TGTGCCAGCGGATTCGGGGGGGCCGGCGGGGAGCTGTTTTTT.